A selection of T cell receptor beta chains follows, all from one sample in a study of blood T cell repertoires in COVID-19. The method was immunoSEQ multiplex PCR; TCRdb's version includes in-frame clones alone and lacks a portion of them. The profile shows 250,000 to 350,000 clones, roughly 90% of them singletons. The sample comprised peripheral blood. The receptors come from a woman aged 45 to 65 who had recovered from COVID-19. CDR3s leave out the opening cysteine and the closing phenylalanine or tryptophan. The order of the fields is D gene, J gene, V gene, CDR3 protein. The D gene is left open where the match is weak.

d_gene: TRBD2; j_gene: TRBJ2-7; v_gene: TRBV5-8; CDR3aa: ASSRGDSPFLYEQY
d_gene: NA; j_gene: TRBJ1-1; v_gene: TRBV19; CDR3aa: ASSIDLSGRVSTEAF
d_gene: NA; j_gene: TRBJ1-2; v_gene: TRBV10-3; CDR3aa: AISLQDRGDYGYT
d_gene: NA; j_gene: TRBJ2-1; v_gene: TRBV6-5; CDR3aa: ASSYSFRHEQF
d_gene: NA; j_gene: TRBJ2-1; v_gene: TRBV30; CDR3aa: AWTRLRGSEQF
d_gene: NA; j_gene: TRBJ1-1; v_gene: TRBV19; CDR3aa: ASRVGGKNTEAF
d_gene: NA; j_gene: TRBJ1-1; v_gene: TRBV5-1; CDR3aa: ASSLDSLNTEAF
d_gene: NA; j_gene: TRBJ1-2; v_gene: TRBV14; CDR3aa: ASSQAGYGYGYT
d_gene: NA; j_gene: TRBJ2-7; v_gene: TRBV10-1; CDR3aa: ASSERDEQY
d_gene: TRBD1; j_gene: TRBJ1-2; v_gene: TRBV27; CDR3aa: ASSGLYRGNYGYT
d_gene: NA; j_gene: TRBJ1-5; v_gene: TRBV27; CDR3aa: ASRMGAGQPQH
d_gene: TRBD1; j_gene: TRBJ2-3; v_gene: TRBV6-2/TRBV6-3; CDR3aa: ASSPGDRGRSADTQY
d_gene: TRBD2; j_gene: TRBJ2-3; v_gene: TRBV5-1; CDR3aa: ASSSSGSSVTDTQY
d_gene: NA; j_gene: TRBJ1-2; v_gene: TRBV7-9; CDR3aa: ASSLAPGYGYT
d_gene: NA; j_gene: TRBJ1-2; v_gene: TRBV6-2/TRBV6-3; CDR3aa: ASSLRWTDSNYGYT
d_gene: NA; j_gene: TRBJ1-2; v_gene: TRBV19; CDR3aa: ASSKQGGGYT
d_gene: NA; j_gene: TRBJ1-1; v_gene: TRBV30; CDR3aa: AWWEAGDTEAF
d_gene: TRBD1; j_gene: TRBJ2-3; v_gene: TRBV2; CDR3aa: ASSEQGENTQY
d_gene: TRBD1; j_gene: TRBJ1-4; v_gene: TRBV10-3; CDR3aa: AISESQGAATNEKLF
d_gene: TRBD1; j_gene: TRBJ1-1; v_gene: TRBV6-5; CDR3aa: ASSSWTGGANTEAF
d_gene: NA; j_gene: TRBJ1-2; v_gene: TRBV14; CDR3aa: ASSQDNSNYGYT
d_gene: NA; j_gene: TRBJ1-4; v_gene: TRBV2; CDR3aa: ASSPRVVEKLF